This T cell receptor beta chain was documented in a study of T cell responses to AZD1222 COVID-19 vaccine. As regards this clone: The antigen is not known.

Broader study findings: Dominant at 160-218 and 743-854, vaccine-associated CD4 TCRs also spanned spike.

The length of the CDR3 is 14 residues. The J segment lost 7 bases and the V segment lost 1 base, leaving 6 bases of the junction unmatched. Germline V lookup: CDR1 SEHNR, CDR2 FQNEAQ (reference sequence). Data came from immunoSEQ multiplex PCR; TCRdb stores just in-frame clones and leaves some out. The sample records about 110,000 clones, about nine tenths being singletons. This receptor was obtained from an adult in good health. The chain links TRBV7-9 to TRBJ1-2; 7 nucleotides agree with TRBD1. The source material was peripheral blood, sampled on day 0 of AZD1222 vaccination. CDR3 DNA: TGTGCCAGCAGCTTAGACAGGGGAGTGAGTGGCTACACCTTC. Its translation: CASSLDRGVSGYTF.